What follows is one T cell receptor (beta chain) and its context. The table came from immunoSEQ multiplex PCR; TCRdb's copy has only in-frame clones and leaves some out. The data contain about 470,000 clones, around 75% of them singletons. Per the germline V gene, CDR1 is SGHAT and CDR2 is FQNNGV. V lost 5 bases and J 0 bases, leaving 17 bases between the germline ends. This CDR3 is 17 amino acids long. This record comes from a study of shared clonotypes between healthy human individuals. This clonotype was sampled from a woman between 40 and 55 years old in good health. Some clones in this sample may be carry-over from other donors' samples. The sample consisted of PBMCs. The chain couples TRBV11-2 to TRBJ1-3; D not resolved. CDR3 in DNA: TGTGCCAGCAGCCACCGGGCCGGATTAAACTCTGGAAACACCATATATTTT. Protein sequence: CASSHRAGLNSGNTIYF.